This TCR beta chain comes out of a study of technical replicates of blood from a few donors. TCRdb's copy holds only in-frame clones and misses some; the assay was immunoSEQ multiplex PCR. The table has about 80,000 clones, approximately 93% seen once. CDR1 is LGHNA, CDR2 YNFKEQ, per germline. The CDR3 spans 16 residues. The V gene lost 0 bases and the J gene lost 2 bases, with 13 bases spanning the gap. This TCR was sampled from a human donor in good health. V usage is TRBV4-2 and J usage is TRBJ2-5; D may be TRBD2 (6 bases). Material: T cells isolated from PBMCs. For the CDR3, the DNA is TGTGCCAGCAGCCAAGATGGGCGGGGAAATCAAGAGACCCAGTACTTC. It is translated as CASSQDGRGNQETQYF.